These 5 T cell receptor beta chains share one sample of origin, sequenced in a study of T-cell memory formation after mild COVID-19. TCRdb analysed the 5' RACE reads with MiXCR anew, one entry per CDR3 protein. There are some 290,000 distinct CDR3 sequences in the sample; 15% to 20% occur only once, and approximately 23% lies in the top ten. Sequenced sample: PBMCs or a T cell subset sorted from them (not recorded which). These receptor sequences come from a man between 18 and 35 years old who had mild COVID-19 (a few samples of this study predate the infection). Cell type and time point are not known.

In this sample, this clonotype turned up many times. V gene TRBV19 combines with J gene TRBJ2-1; a possible D gene is TRBD2 (6 bases). The germline CDR1 and CDR2 sequences are LNHDA and SQIVND (reference sequence). Trimming took 3 bases from V and 1 from J, leaving 10 bases between them. CDR3 size: 15 residues. CDR3 DNA: TGTGCCAGTAGTATTTACGGGGGATCCTACAATGAGCAGTTCTTC. Protein sequence: CASSIYGGSYNEQFF.

CDR3 in DNA: TGTGCCAGCAGCTTAGAATCTGCTAGCGGGTCGCCCCAGTACTTC. Its translation is CASSLESASGSPQYF. The rearrangement joins TRBV11-2 to TRBJ2-5, with 8 bases that match TRBD2. Trimming cost V 0 bases and J 9 bases; bases outside gene matches: 9. The CDR3 totals 15 residues. Germline CDR1 and CDR2: SGHAT and FQNNGV.

There are a few counts of this clonotype. The J gene is TRBJ1-1, the V gene TRBV20-1; D gene ambiguous. From germline, CDR1 is DFQATT and CDR2 SNEGSKA (reference sequence). This CDR3 region has 11 residues. V dropped 4 bases and J dropped 6 bases, with 9 bases sitting between them. In DNA form, the CDR3 reads TGCAGTGCTAATTACGCCCCTGAAGCTTTCTTT. It is translated as CSANYAPEAFF.

This clonotype has a handful of counts. The gene calls are TRBV18 and TRBJ2-7; 8 positions agree with TRBD1. The CDR3 contains 14 residues. CDR1 is KGHSH and CDR2 is LQKENI in the germline V gene. Trimming took 6 bases from V and 2 from J; bases not matched to a gene: 6. In DNA form, the CDR3 reads TGTGCCAGCTCGCTTAGGACAGGGCCCTACGAGCAGTACTTC. As protein: CASSLRTGPYEQYF.

This chain links TRBV5-1 with TRBJ2-5; D gene ambiguous. Germline CDR1 and CDR2: SGHRS and YFSETQ. This CDR3 is 13 amino acids long. Trimming pared 0 bases from V and 4 bases from J, leaving 7 bases between. The DNA of the CDR3 is TGCGCCAGCAGCTTGGACAACCCAGAGACCCAGTACTTC. As protein: CASSLDNPETQYF.